Listed below are T cell receptor beta chains from one sample, sequenced in a study of identifying expanded T cells in peripheral blood. Assay used: immunoSEQ multiplex PCR; TCRdb lists only in-frame clones, some missing. The sample has roughly 96,000 clones, approximately 86% seen once. The source material was blood. Receptor source: a person aged 18-70 years in good health. CDR3s include the opening cysteine and the closing phenylalanine or tryptophan. The D gene is left open where the match is weak. Size is stated for part of the rows, as once, few or many counts, or as a class when the clone is expanded.

v_call	j_call	clone_size	d_call	cdr3_nt	cdr3_aa
TRBV5-4	TRBJ1-2	.	.	TGTGCCAGCAGCTTTACAGGGAACTATGGCTACACCTTC	CASSFTGNYGYTF
TRBV9	TRBJ2-1	.	.	TGTGCCAGCAGCCCCGAGGGGGGGTCCTACAATGAGCAGTTCTTC	CASSPEGGSYNEQFF
TRBV6-4	TRBJ2-6	.	.	TGTGCCAGCAGGAGCCTTGGGGCCAACGTCCTGACTTTC	CASRSLGANVLTF
TRBV2	TRBJ2-1	.	.	TGTGCCAGCAGTTGGACTTTCTACAATGAGCAGTTCTTC	CASSWTFYNEQFF
TRBV23-1	TRBJ1-5	.	TRBD1	TGCGCCAGCAGTCAAAGGACAGGGAACGATCAGCCCCAGCATTTT	CASSQRTGNDQPQHF
TRBV7-7	TRBJ1-2	.	.	TGTGCCAGCAGCTACCATGCGCGGAATGGCTACACCTTC	CASSYHARNGYTF
TRBV4-1	TRBJ2-6	.	.	TGCGCCAGCAGCCAAGATCGGAGGGCAGCTGGGGCCAACGTCCTGACTTTC	CASSQDRRAAGANVLTF
TRBV6-5	TRBJ1-3	.	TRBD1	TGTGCCAGCAGTGACAGGGAGGTGGAAAACACCATATATTTT	CASSDREVENTIYF
TRBV5-1	TRBJ2-5	once	TRBD1	TGCGCCGGCAGCTGGGGACAGACCCAAATCGAGACCCAGTACTTC	CAGSWGQTQIETQYF
TRBV6-5	TRBJ1-4	.	.	TGTGCCAGCAGTTACTCCGGCACCTCCAATGAAAAACTGTTTTTT	CASSYSGTSNEKLFF
TRBV7-2	TRBJ2-7	.	.	TGTGCCAGCAGCTTATTGGCGGCACACGAGCAGTACTTC	CASSLLAAHEQYF
TRBV2	TRBJ2-6	.	.	TGTGCCAGCAGAGACCGGAAAGCTGGGGCCAACGTCCTGACTTTC	CASRDRKAGANVLTF
TRBV15	TRBJ1-1	.	TRBD1	TGTGCCACCAGCGGGGGGACAGGGGGCACTGAAGCTTTCTTT	CATSGGTGGTEAFF
TRBV27	TRBJ1-2	few	.	TGTGCCAGCAGCTTAGGGGGGCTGGGCTATGGCTACACCTTC	CASSLGGLGYGYTF
TRBV29-1	TRBJ1-5	.	.	TGCAGCGTTGAATTGGGCGGCAATCAGCCCCAGCATTTT	CSVELGGNQPQHF
TRBV6-6	TRBJ1-5	once	.	TGTGCCAGCAGTTACGGGCAGGGTCATCAGCCCCAGCATTTT	CASSYGQGHQPQHF
TRBV10-3	TRBJ2-7	.	.	TGTGCCTCCCTGGGTGGTAGCGCTACGAGCTCCTACGAGCAGTACTTC	CASLGGSATSSYEQYF
TRBV7-2	TRBJ1-6	.	.	TGTGCCAGCAGCCGACAGCCATCGAATAATTCACCCCTCCACTTT	CASSRQPSNNSPLHF
TRBV19	TRBJ1-2	once	TRBD1	TGTGCCAGCGCTCCCCGACAGGGAAAGAACTATGGCTACACCTTC	CASAPRQGKNYGYTF
TRBV5-4	TRBJ2-3	.	.	TGTGCCAGCAGCTCCTCTATCGCGGATACGCAGTATTTT	CASSSSIADTQYF
TRBV15	TRBJ1-4	.	TRBD1	TGTGCCACCAGCAGAGATGCAGGGGGTGAAAAACTGTTTTTT	CATSRDAGGEKLFF
TRBV9	TRBJ1-3	.	.	TGTGCCAGCAGCGTAGGGTGGCAAAGCTCTGGAAACACCATATATTTT	CASSVGWQSSGNTIYF
TRBV9	TRBJ1-1	.	.	TGTGCCAGCAGCGAGACAGTGAACAGTGAAGCTTTCTTT	CASSETVNSEAFF